One T cell receptor beta chain is described in this entry. Its antigen specificity is not known. Per-base qualities were not stored, and no clone one base away is much larger. This entry belongs to a study of T cells after somatic rescue of genetic block (dated by TCRdb to 2020 to 2021). Broadly, across the study: What the study looked at was long-term robustness, specifically in a T-cell system that came about through somatic rescue of a genetic block in T-cell development.

Library construction relied on the immunoSEQ multiplex PCR assay. Imported from immuneACCESS, the table was reduced by TCRdb to in-frame sequences with V and J called. These copies leave out some clones; in studies compared against another copy, an unresolved V gene accounts for under half, and the cause of the remainder is not known. The sample table lists 45,000 to 55,000 clones, about 96% of them with a count of one. The top ten clones comprise 0.075% to 0.095% of the sample. The CDR3 holds 16 amino acids from the cysteine to the phenylalanine. CDR3 DNA only is kept here, 48 bases in frame from base 1. Per the germline V gene, SGHAT is the CDR1 and FQNNGV is the CDR2. Trimming removed 5 bases from V and 3 bases from J, leaving 18 bases between the germline ends.

The clonotype originates from a child under two years old. The sample taken for sequencing was peripheral blood mononuclear cells (PBMCs). The rearranged segments are TRBV11-2 and TRBJ2-3; possibly the D gene is TRBD2, per 7 matching bases. This receptor carries the CDR3 CASSGRGGDRTDTQYF. The bases are TGTGCCAGCAGCGGCAGAGGGGGGGATAGGACAGATACGCAGTATTTT.